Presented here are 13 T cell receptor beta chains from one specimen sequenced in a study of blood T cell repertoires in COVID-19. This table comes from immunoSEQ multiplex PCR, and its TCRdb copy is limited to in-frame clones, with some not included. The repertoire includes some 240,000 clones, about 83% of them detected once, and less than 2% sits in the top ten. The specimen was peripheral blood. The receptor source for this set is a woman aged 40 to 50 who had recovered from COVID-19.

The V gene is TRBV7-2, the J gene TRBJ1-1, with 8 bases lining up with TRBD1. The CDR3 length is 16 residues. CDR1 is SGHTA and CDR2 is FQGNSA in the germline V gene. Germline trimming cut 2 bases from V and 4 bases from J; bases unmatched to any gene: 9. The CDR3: CASSLTRRGLSTEAFF. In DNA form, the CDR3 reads TGTGCCAGCAGCTTAACCCGCAGGGGGCTGAGCACTGAAGCTTTCTTT.

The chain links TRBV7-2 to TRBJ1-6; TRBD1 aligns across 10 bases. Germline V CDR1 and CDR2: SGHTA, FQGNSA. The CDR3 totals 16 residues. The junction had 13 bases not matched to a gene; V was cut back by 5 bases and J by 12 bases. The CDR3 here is CASSPRQGALTVPLHF. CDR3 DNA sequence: TGTGCCAGCAGCCCCAGACAGGGGGCCCTAACTGTACCCCTCCACTTT. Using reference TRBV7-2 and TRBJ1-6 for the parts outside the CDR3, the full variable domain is GAGVSQSPSNKVTEKGKDVELRCDPISGHTALYWYRQSLGQGLEFLIYFQGNSAPDKSGLPSDRFSAERTGGSVSTLTIQRTQQEDSAVYLCASSPRQGALTVPLHFGNGTRLTVT.

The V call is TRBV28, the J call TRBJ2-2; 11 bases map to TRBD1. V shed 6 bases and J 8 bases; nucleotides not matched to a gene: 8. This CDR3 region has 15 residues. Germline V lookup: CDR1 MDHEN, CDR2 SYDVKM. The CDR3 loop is CASSQGQGAMGELFF. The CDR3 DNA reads TGTGCCAGCAGCCAAGGACAGGGGGCAATGGGGGAGCTGTTTTTT.

The CDR3 nucleotides read TGTGCCAGCCAGAAGCGGACAGCGACATCTGGGGCCAACGTCCTGACTTTC. Its translation: CASQKRTATSGANVLTF. The chain couples TRBV7-3 to TRBJ2-6; maybe TRBD1 (6 bases). Trimming took 8 bases from V and 1 from J, leaving 18 bases between them. The CDR3 runs to 17 residues. Germline V lookup: CDR1 SGHTA, CDR2 FQGTGA.

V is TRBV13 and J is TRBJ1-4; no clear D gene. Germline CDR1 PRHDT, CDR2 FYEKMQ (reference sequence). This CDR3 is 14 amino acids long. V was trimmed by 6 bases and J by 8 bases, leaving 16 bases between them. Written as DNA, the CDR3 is TGTGCCAGCAGTCCACCCGGGGTGTTAGAAAAACTGTTTTTT. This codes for CASSPPGVLEKLFF.

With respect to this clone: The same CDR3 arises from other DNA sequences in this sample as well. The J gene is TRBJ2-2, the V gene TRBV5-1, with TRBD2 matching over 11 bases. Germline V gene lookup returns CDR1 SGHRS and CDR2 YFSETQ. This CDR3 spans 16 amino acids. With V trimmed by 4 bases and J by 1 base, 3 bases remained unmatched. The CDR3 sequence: CASSPLAGGNTGELFF. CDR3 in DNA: TGCGCCAGCAGCCCCCTAGCGGGAGGGAACACCGGGGAGCTGTTTTTT.

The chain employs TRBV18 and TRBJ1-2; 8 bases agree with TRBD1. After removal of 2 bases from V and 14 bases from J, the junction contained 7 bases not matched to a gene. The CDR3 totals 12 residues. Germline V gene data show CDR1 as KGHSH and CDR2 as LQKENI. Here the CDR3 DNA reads TGTGCCAGCTCACCAAAAGGACAGGGCAAAACCTTC. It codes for CASSPKGQGKTF.

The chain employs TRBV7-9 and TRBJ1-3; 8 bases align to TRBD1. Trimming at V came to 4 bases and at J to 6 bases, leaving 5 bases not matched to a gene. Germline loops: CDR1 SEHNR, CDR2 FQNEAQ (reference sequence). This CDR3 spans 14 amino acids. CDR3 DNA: TGTGCCAGCAGCTCACAGGGGGGGGAAAACACCATATATTTT. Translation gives CASSSQGGENTIYF.

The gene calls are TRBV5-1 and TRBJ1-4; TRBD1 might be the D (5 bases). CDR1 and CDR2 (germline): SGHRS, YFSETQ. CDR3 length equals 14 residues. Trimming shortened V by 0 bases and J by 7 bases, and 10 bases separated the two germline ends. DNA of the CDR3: TGCGCCAGCAGCTTGGGAAGGGGTGGTGAAAAACTGTTTTTT. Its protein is CASSLGRGGEKLFF.

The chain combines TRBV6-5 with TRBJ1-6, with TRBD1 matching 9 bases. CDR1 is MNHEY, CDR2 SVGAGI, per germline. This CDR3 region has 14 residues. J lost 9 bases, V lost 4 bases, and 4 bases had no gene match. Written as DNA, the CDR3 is TGTGCCAGCAGTTTACGACAGGGGGTTTCACCCCTCCACTTT. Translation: CASSLRQGVSPLHF.

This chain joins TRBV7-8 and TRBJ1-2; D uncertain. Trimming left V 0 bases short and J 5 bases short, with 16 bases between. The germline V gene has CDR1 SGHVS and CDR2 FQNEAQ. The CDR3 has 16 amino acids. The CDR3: CASSLAQVGVGYGYTF. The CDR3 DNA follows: TGTGCCAGCAGCTTAGCCCAGGTGGGCGTAGGTTATGGCTACACCTTC.

Here the CDR3 reads CASSYDRGYNSPLHF. CDR3 nucleotides: TGTGCCAGCAGTTACGACAGGGGGTATAATTCACCCCTCCACTTT. The chain joins TRBV5-4 to TRBJ1-6; 9 bases line up with TRBD1. Per germline, CDR1 SGHNT and CDR2 YYREEE (reference sequence). The trim removed 5 bases at V and 4 bases at J, leaving 4 bases unmatched. The CDR3 length is 15 residues.

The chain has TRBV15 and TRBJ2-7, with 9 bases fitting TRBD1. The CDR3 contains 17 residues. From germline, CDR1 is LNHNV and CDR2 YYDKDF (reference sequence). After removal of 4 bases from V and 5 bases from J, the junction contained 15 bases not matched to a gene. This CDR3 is CATSNNPRTGVGNEQYF. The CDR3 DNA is TGTGCCACCAGCAATAACCCCCGGACAGGGGTGGGCAACGAGCAGTACTTC.